These 14 T cell receptor beta chains came from one sample sequenced in a study of Graves' ophthalmopathy and Graves' hyperthyroidism. Researchers took RNA transcripts and amplified TCR beta CDR3 regions from them. RT-PCR in the first round used HTBI primers; a second-round multiplex PCR followed. TCRdb re-called the multiplex PCR reads through MiXCR, storing one row per CDR3 protein. The sample has roughly 700,000 distinct CDR3 sequences, 35% to 50% seen once. The source material was peripheral blood. The source is an adult man with Graves' ophthalmopathy.

There are many counts of this clonotype. The rearrangement links TRBV7-2 to TRBJ1-2; D possibly corresponds to TRBD1 (5 bases). CDR3 length: 14 amino acids. With 2 bases removed from V and 4 bases from J, the gap between germline ends came to 11 bases. Germline V gives CDR1 SGHTA, CDR2 FQGNSA. The CDR3 sequence is CASSLPQEGYGYTF. CDR3 nucleotide sequence: TGTGCCAGCAGCTTACCACAGGAAGGCTATGGCTACACCTTC.

CDR3 DNA: TGCGCCAGCAGCTCTACCCTGTTCACTGAAGCTTTCTTT. This translates into CASSSTLFTEAFF. The chain couples TRBV5-1 to TRBJ1-1, with D hard to call. The length of the CDR3 is 13 residues. The V gene lost 3 bases and the J gene lost 4 bases, with 10 bases spanning the gap. Germline loops: CDR1 SGHRS, CDR2 YFSETQ.

This chain joins TRBV7-9 and TRBJ1-2; 9 bases are shared with TRBD1. The CDR3 sequence is 17 residues long. Germline V gene sequence: CDR1 SEHNR, CDR2 FQNEAQ (reference sequence). Trimming cost V 6 bases and J 5 bases; bases outside gene matches: 16. CDR3 nucleotide sequence: TGTGCCAGCAGTTCCCAGGGTTGGGACAGGGATTTTTATGGCTACACCTTC. Encoded protein: CASSSQGWDRDFYGYTF.

The V and J genes are TRBV25-1 and TRBJ1-1; D is undetermined. The CDR3 contains 10 residues. V was pared by 6 bases and J by 9 bases, with 8 bases between. CDR1 and CDR2 from the germline V gene are MGHDK and SYGVNS. CDR3 nucleotide sequence: TGTGCCAGCAGATTAGACCAAGCTTTCTTT. This encodes CASRLDQAFF.

Concerning this clonotype: Compared with germline, one end of the junction differs, possibly owing to a read error. The chain recombines TRBV7-3 with TRBJ1-1; TRBD1 matches at 7 bases. Germline V gene data show CDR1 as SGHTA and CDR2 as FQGTGA. This CDR3 is built from 13 residues. CDR3 region: CASSNRGSGRAFF. CDR3 bases: TGCGCCAGCAGCAACAGGGGCTCCGGACGGGCTTTCTTT.

This clonotype was counted a few times. The chain couples TRBV7-2 to TRBJ2-7; D is unresolved. V lost 6 bases and J 0 bases, leaving 15 bases between the germline ends. The CDR3 loop spans 15 amino acids. Germline values: CDR1 SGHTA, CDR2 FQGNSA. CDR3 nucleotide sequence: TGTGCCAGCAGTCCTAATCTTCAGTTCTCCTACGAGCAGTACTTC. Amino acids: CASSPNLQFSYEQYF.

This clonotype has only a few counts. The rearrangement links TRBV29-1 to TRBJ1-4; D is undetermined. Trimming removed 0 bases from V and 11 bases from J, with 7 bases in between. The germline V gene has CDR1 SQVTM and CDR2 ANQGSEA. The CDR3 has 11 residues. CDR3 nucleotides: TGCAGCGTTGAAGAGGGTCGGAAACTGTTTTTT. Translating gives CSVEEGRKLFF. The whole variable domain, remainder taken from reference TRBV29-1 and TRBJ1-4, is SAVISQKPSRDICQRGTSLTIQCQVDSQVTMMFWYRQQPGQSLTLIATANQGSEATYESGFVIDKFPISRPNLTFSTLTVSNMSPEDSSIYLCSVEEGRKLFFGSGTQLSVL.

The table lists this clonotype with a few counts. CDR3: CASSYRLVGGRIETQYF. For the CDR3, the DNA is TGTGCCAGCAGTTACCGGCTGGTAGGTGGGCGTATCGAGACCCAGTACTTC. The J gene is TRBJ2-5, the V gene TRBV6-6; D remains ambiguous. The germline V gene encodes CDR1 MNHNY and CDR2 SVGAGI (reference sequence). The CDR3 covers 17 residues. V lost 2 bases and J lost 5, with 21 bases in between.

The J gene is TRBJ2-6, the V gene TRBV7-3; no definite D call. CDR1 SGHTA and CDR2 FQGTGA come from the germline V gene. V gave up 6 bases and J gave up 0 bases, with 9 bases separating them. This CDR3 has 15 amino acids. The CDR3 protein is CASRYGNSGANVLTF. The CDR3 DNA reads TGTGCCAGCAGATACGGAAACTCTGGGGCCAACGTCCTGACTTTC.

The chain joins TRBV29-1 to TRBJ1-2, with 10 bases lining up with TRBD1. Germline V CDR1 and CDR2: SQVTM, ANQGSEA. The J segment lost 4 bases and the V segment lost 6 bases, leaving 11 bases of the junction unmatched. The CDR3 covers 15 residues. In DNA, the CDR3 is TGCAGCGTCGTTCGGGGGGGACAGGGGAGCTATGGCTACACCTTC. Its protein product is CSVVRGGQGSYGYTF.

A few counts support this clonotype. V gene TRBV28 combines with J gene TRBJ2-5; 7 bases match TRBD1. Germline V gives CDR1 MDHEN, CDR2 SYDVKM. This CDR3 has 15 amino acids. J gave up 2 bases and V 3 bases, and 6 bases lay outside the gene matches. CDR3 in amino acids: CASSFGAGGQETQYF. In DNA, the CDR3 is TGTGCCAGCAGTTTTGGGGCAGGGGGTCAAGAGACCCAGTACTTC.

The rearrangement links TRBV5-4 to TRBJ2-2, with D possibly matching TRBD1 (6 bases). Germline assignment: CDR1 SGHNT and CDR2 YYREEE (reference sequence). V was cut by 1 base and J by 7 bases, with 11 bases left in between. This CDR3 has 14 residues. CDR3 sequence reads: CASSLSQGDGELFF. Here the CDR3 DNA reads TGTGCCAGCAGCTTGTCACAGGGAGACGGGGAGCTGTTTTTT. Supplemented by reference TRBV5-4 and TRBJ2-2, the full variable domain reads ETGVTQSPTHLIKTRGQQVTLRCSSQSGHNTVSWYQQALGQGPQFIFQYYREEENGRGNFPPRFSGLQFPNYSSELNVNALELDDSALYLCASSLSQGDGELFFGEGSRLTVL.

This clonotype was picked up many times. The chain uses TRBV11-2 and TRBJ2-5; D unresolved. The CDR3 consists of 13 residues. The V end lost 4 bases, the J end lost 5 bases, and 11 bases lay between the germline ends. Looked up from germline, CDR1 is SGHAT and CDR2 is FQNNGV. CDR3 protein: CASSSHRAETQYF. CDR3 nucleotides: TGTGCCAGCAGCTCACACCGGGCGGAGACCCAGTACTTC.

This clonotype occurred a few times. This chain connects TRBV28 to TRBJ2-5; no clear D. V dropped 6 bases and J dropped 4 bases, with 15 bases sitting between them. CDR1 and CDR2 from the germline V gene are MDHEN and SYDVKM. CDR3 length: 14 residues. Written as DNA, the CDR3 is TGTGCCAGCAGCATTACCTCATCGGGAGAGACCCAGTACTTC. Its protein is CASSITSSGETQYF. Together with reference TRBV28 and TRBJ2-5, the CDR3 gives the full variable domain: DVKVTQSSRYLVKRTGEKVFLECVQDMDHENMFWYRQDPGLGLRLIYFSYDVKMKEKGDIPEGYSVSREKKERFSLILESASTNQTSMYLCASSITSSGETQYFGPGTRLLVL.